Listed below are T cell receptor beta chains from one sample, sequenced in a study of blood T cell repertoires in COVID-19. Sequenced by immunoSEQ multiplex PCR; TCRdb stores in-frame clones only, minus some. Of about 230,000 clones listed, 75% to 85% are singletons. Sequenced: peripheral blood. The receptors were sampled from a woman aged 50 to 60 with acute or convalescent COVID-19. The CDR3 runs from the conserved cysteine through the conserved F or W. D genes are given only for firm matches. Clone size is shown for a subset of rows, as once, few, many or a class of expanded clone.

d_call: TRBD2; v_call: TRBV5-1; j_call: TRBJ2-4; clone_size: NA; cdr3_length: 16; cdr3_nt: TGCGCCAGCAGCTTGGATCTAGCGGGGGCCAAAAACATTCAGTACTTC; cdr3_aa: CASSLDLAGAKNIQYF
d_call: NA; v_call: TRBV5-1; j_call: TRBJ1-6; clone_size: NA; cdr3_length: 13; cdr3_nt: TGCGCCAGCAGCTTGGGGGCCACTTCACCCCTCCACTTT; cdr3_aa: CASSLGATSPLHF
d_call: TRBD1; v_call: TRBV19; j_call: TRBJ1-1; clone_size: NA; cdr3_length: 14; cdr3_nt: TGTGCCAGTAGTATCCGACAGGGCGGCACTGAAGCTTTCTTT; cdr3_aa: CASSIRQGGTEAFF
d_call: NA; v_call: TRBV7-2; j_call: TRBJ1-5; clone_size: NA; cdr3_length: 15; cdr3_nt: TGTGCCAGCAGCTTGGGTTCGGGTAGCAATCAGCCCCAGCATTTT; cdr3_aa: CASSLGSGSNQPQHF
d_call: NA; v_call: TRBV28; j_call: TRBJ2-1; clone_size: once; cdr3_length: 14; cdr3_nt: TGTGCCAGCAGTTTAACCCTATCCTACAATGAGCAGTTCTTC; cdr3_aa: CASSLTLSYNEQFF
d_call: NA; v_call: TRBV27; j_call: TRBJ2-2; clone_size: NA; cdr3_length: 14; cdr3_nt: TGTGCCAGCAGTTTATCCCCCAGAATTGGGGAGCTGTTTTTT; cdr3_aa: CASSLSPRIGELFF
d_call: NA; v_call: TRBV30; j_call: TRBJ2-3; clone_size: NA; cdr3_length: 11; cdr3_nt: TGTGCCTGGAGTGACGGGGGTAGTCGGTATTTT; cdr3_aa: CAWSDGGSRYF
d_call: NA; v_call: TRBV28; j_call: TRBJ1-1; clone_size: NA; cdr3_length: 14; cdr3_nt: TGTGCCAGCAGTTTACGTGGCTCGGGCACTGAAGCTTTCTTT; cdr3_aa: CASSLRGSGTEAFF
d_call: NA; v_call: TRBV21-1; j_call: TRBJ2-7; clone_size: NA; cdr3_length: 15; cdr3_nt: TGTGCCAGCAGCAAAGCGCGGGACAGGGGGCTCGAGCAGTACTTC; cdr3_aa: CASSKARDRGLEQYF
d_call: NA; v_call: TRBV19; j_call: TRBJ1-1; clone_size: NA; cdr3_length: 14; cdr3_nt: TGTGCCAGTAGTATAGATAGACACTTAACTGAAGCTTTCTTT; cdr3_aa: CASSIDRHLTEAFF
d_call: TRBD2; v_call: TRBV5-1; j_call: TRBJ2-1; clone_size: NA; cdr3_length: 14; cdr3_nt: TGCGCCAGCGGCACTAGCGGGCCCAACAATGAGCAGTTCTTC; cdr3_aa: CASGTSGPNNEQFF
d_call: NA; v_call: TRBV5-4; j_call: TRBJ2-5; clone_size: NA; cdr3_length: 15; cdr3_nt: TGTGCCAGCAGCTTGAACCCCACTCGGCAAGAGACCCAGTACTTC; cdr3_aa: CASSLNPTRQETQYF
d_call: NA; v_call: TRBV6-5; j_call: TRBJ2-1; clone_size: NA; cdr3_length: 15; cdr3_nt: TGTGCCAGCAGTTACTCTGGCGGCAGGGTCAATGAGCAGTTCTTC; cdr3_aa: CASSYSGGRVNEQFF
d_call: TRBD2; v_call: TRBV6-1; j_call: TRBJ2-3; clone_size: NA; cdr3_length: 16; cdr3_nt: TGTGCCAGCAGTGAAGCTCTAGCGGGGGGGACAGATACGCAGTATTTT; cdr3_aa: CASSEALAGGTDTQYF
d_call: TRBD1; v_call: TRBV27; j_call: TRBJ2-7; clone_size: NA; cdr3_length: 14; cdr3_nt: TGTGCCAGCTCCCCGTCCCGGGACAGGGTTGAGCAGTACTTC; cdr3_aa: CASSPSRDRVEQYF
d_call: TRBD1; v_call: TRBV30; j_call: TRBJ1-2; clone_size: NA; cdr3_length: 12; cdr3_nt: TGTGCCCGTACCGGGCAGGGGGGTGGCTACACCTTC; cdr3_aa: CARTGQGGGYTF
d_call: NA; v_call: TRBV5-1; j_call: TRBJ1-4; clone_size: NA; cdr3_length: 16; cdr3_nt: TGCGCCAGCAGCTTGGACGTACGGGGGGAGGGTGAAAAACTGTTTTTT; cdr3_aa: CASSLDVRGEGEKLFF
d_call: NA; v_call: TRBV24-1; j_call: TRBJ2-3; clone_size: NA; cdr3_length: 13; cdr3_nt: TGTGCCACCAGGGGACACGGGTTGGATACGCAGTATTTT; cdr3_aa: CATRGHGLDTQYF
d_call: NA; v_call: TRBV3-1/TRBV3-2; j_call: TRBJ1-6; clone_size: NA; cdr3_length: 15; cdr3_nt: TGTGCCAGCAGCCAAGACCAGGGGCCCAATTCACCCCTCCACTTT; cdr3_aa: CASSQDQGPNSPLHF
d_call: TRBD2; v_call: TRBV11-2; j_call: TRBJ2-3; clone_size: NA; cdr3_length: 16; cdr3_nt: TGTGCCAGCAGACTGGGGGTAGCGGGGGCCACAGATACGCAGTATTTT; cdr3_aa: CASRLGVAGATDTQYF
d_call: TRBD1; v_call: TRBV13; j_call: TRBJ2-1; clone_size: NA; cdr3_length: 12; cdr3_nt: TGTGCCAGTTTGGGACAGAACAATGAGCAGTTCTTC; cdr3_aa: CASLGQNNEQFF
d_call: TRBD1; v_call: TRBV5-6; j_call: TRBJ2-7; clone_size: once; cdr3_length: 13; cdr3_nt: TGTGCCAGCAGCTGGGGACAGGGCATCGAGCAGTACTTC; cdr3_aa: CASSWGQGIEQYF